A selection of T cell receptor beta chains follows, all from one sample in a study of cytomegalovirus exposure and HLA in healthy donors. The method was immunoSEQ multiplex PCR; TCRdb's version includes in-frame clones alone and lacks a portion of them. The profile covers fewer than 250,000 clones, with over 60% appearing a single time and under 0.8% taken by the ten largest. Source material: PBMCs. Receptors originate from a man younger than 35 in good health and CMV-seronegative. Each CDR3 is given with its conserved first and last residue. A D gene is named only where the DNA matches it firmly. A clone size is listed for some rows: how often the clone was seen (once, few, many), or a class if it is expanded.

V	J	size	D	DNA	CDR3
TRBV2	TRBJ2-1	-	-	TGTGCCAGCAGTGAACCCCGAAACCGCCCCGCCCCGAGCTCCTACAATGAGCAGTTCTTC	CASSEPRNRPAPSSYNEQFF
TRBV5-4	TRBJ2-2	-	-	TGTGCCAGCAGCCCAGGCGTATACGCCGGGGAGCTGTTTTTT	CASSPGVYAGELFF
TRBV5-4	TRBJ2-3	-	TRBD2	TGTGCCAGCAGCTCGAGACTAGCGGGAGGGCCTACAGATACGCAGTATTTT	CASSSRLAGGPTDTQYF
TRBV7-9	TRBJ1-1	-	-	TGTGCCAGCAGCTTAGGCTCGGCAGGCGTCATGAACACTGAAGCTTTCTTT	CASSLGSAGVMNTEAFF
TRBV9	TRBJ2-3	-	TRBD2	TGTGCCAGCCAACCTAGCGGGAGGGACTCAGATACGCAGTATTTT	CASQPSGRDSDTQYF
TRBV7-9	TRBJ2-1	-	TRBD2	TGTGCCAGCAGCTTAGCGGTGACTAGCGATCTCAACAAGGACAATGAGCAGTTCTTC	CASSLAVTSDLNKDNEQFF
TRBV11-3	TRBJ2-1	once	-	TGTGCCAGCAGCTTAGACCCGACTAGCAATGAGCAGTTCTTC	CASSLDPTSNEQFF
TRBV7-2	TRBJ2-1	-	-	TGTGCCAGCAGCTTACAGGGAAATGAGCAGTTCTTC	CASSLQGNEQFF
TRBV18	TRBJ2-7	-	-	TGTGCCAGCTCACCACGTGAGCCCTTCGAGCAGTACTTC	CASSPREPFEQYF
TRBV6-6	TRBJ1-1	-	TRBD1	TGTGCCAGCAGCGAAACAGGGGACGCTGAAGCTTTCTTT	CASSETGDAEAFF
TRBV10-3	TRBJ2-1	-	-	TGTGCCATCAGTGAGGGGCTAGCTGGGTTCAAGAATGAGCAGTTCTTC	CAISEGLAGFKNEQFF
TRBV10-2	TRBJ1-5	-	-	TGCGCCACCGGTGGCGGACTGTCGAATCAGCCCCAGCATTTT	CATGGGLSNQPQHF
TRBV2	TRBJ2-1	-	TRBD2	TGTGCCAGCTCATGGGTGCCTAGCGGGGGTTACAATGAGCAGTTCTTC	CASSWVPSGGYNEQFF
TRBV19	TRBJ2-7	-	TRBD2	TGTGCCAGCCGGCTAGCGGGGGCCTACGAGCAGTACTTC	CASRLAGAYEQYF
TRBV4-2	TRBJ2-7	few	-	TGTGCCAGCAGCCAAGATGAGGGATGGGAATCCTACGAGCAGTACTTC	CASSQDEGWESYEQYF
TRBV19	TRBJ2-7	-	TRBD1	TGTGCCAGTAGTCAACAGGGGTACGAGCAGTACTTC	CASSQQGYEQYF
TRBV19	TRBJ2-6	-	TRBD1	TGTGCCAGTAGTGACCGGGACAGAGACTCTGGGGCCAACGTCCTGACTTTC	CASSDRDRDSGANVLTF
TRBV10-3	TRBJ2-1	few	TRBD2	TGTGCCATCAGTGAGTCTCCCCTAGCGGATGAATACAATGAGCAGTTCTTC	CAISESPLADEYNEQFF
TRBV6-1	TRBJ1-1	-	TRBD1	TGTGCCAGCAGTGACCAAAACAGGGGTGAAGCTTTCTTT	CASSDQNRGEAFF
TRBV19	TRBJ2-1	-	-	TGTGCCAGTAGTATAGGGGTAGGCGGGTTGGCCTACAATGAGCAGTTCTTC	CASSIGVGGLAYNEQFF
TRBV27	TRBJ1-2	medium-sized	-	TGTGCCAGCAGCCTTACAGCCTTCTATGGCTACACCTTC	CASSLTAFYGYTF
TRBV29-1	TRBJ2-1	-	TRBD2	TGCAGCGTTGAAGGCGGGAGGGCTGTCTACAATGAGCAGTTCTTC	CSVEGGRAVYNEQFF
TRBV28	TRBJ1-1	-	-	TGTGCCAGCAGTTTGGAGGGAGAAGCTTTCTTT	CASSLEGEAFF
TRBV6-1	TRBJ2-1	-	-	TGTGCCAGCAGTGTAGACAGGGGGCTACTAGCGGGAAGAGACCCTAGTCAGTTCTTC	CASSVDRGLLAGRDPSQFF
TRBV5-5	TRBJ1-4	-	TRBD1	TGTGCCAGCAGATCTAGGGGGCCCGGATCGACTAATGAAAAACTGTTTTTT	CASRSRGPGSTNEKLFF
TRBV28	TRBJ2-1	-	-	TGTGCCAGCAGTCAGAGTGCGGCGAGCGGCTCCTACAATGAGCAGTTCTTC	CASSQSAASGSYNEQFF
TRBV6-1	TRBJ1-1	-	-	TGTGCCAGCACACGACATCAGAACACTGAAGCTTTCTTT	CASTRHQNTEAFF
TRBV21-1	TRBJ2-6	-	-	TGTGCCAGCAGCAAAGTGAATGGGACAGGGAGGGGAGATGGGGCCAACGTCCTGACTTTC	CASSKVNGTGRGDGANVLTF
TRBV27	TRBJ1-2	-	TRBD1	TGTGCCAGCAGTTGGACGGGACAGGGGGGCTATGGCTACACCTTC	CASSWTGQGGYGYTF
TRBV7-9	TRBJ2-1	-	TRBD2	TGTGCCAGCAGCCCCATAGCGGGGAGCGGAGGGAATGAGCAGTTCTTC	CASSPIAGSGGNEQFF
TRBV7-3	TRBJ2-1	-	-	TGTGCCAGCAGCTTATTGGGCCCTAACAATGAGCAGTTCTTC	CASSLLGPNNEQFF
TRBV7-9	TRBJ2-3	-	TRBD1	TGTGCCAGCAGTACCGGGACAGGAAGCACAGATACGCAGTATTTT	CASSTGTGSTDTQYF
TRBV30	TRBJ2-7	few	-	TGTGCCTGGAGTGTGGACAGTAGCGAGCAGTACTTC	CAWSVDSSEQYF